The rows below give T cell receptor beta chains drawn from one sample of a study of T cells in Graves' hyperthyroidism and ophthalmopathy. TCRdb processed the multiplex PCR reads anew with MiXCR; each CDR3 protein has one entry. This table holds around 620,000 distinct CDR3 sequences, 14% found once. The sample taken for sequencing was blood. The source is a woman younger than 30 with Graves' ophthalmopathy. CDR3s include the opening cysteine and the closing phenylalanine or tryptophan. Fields, in order: clone size, J gene, V gene, D gene, CDR3 protein, CDR3 DNA. The D gene is left open where the match is weak. Only part of the rows carry a size: once, few, many, or a class if the clone is expanded.

abundance: NA; j_gene: TRBJ2-3; v_gene: TRBV18; d_gene: NA; CDR3aa: CASSPNWTPFTDTQYF; CDR3nt: TGTGCCAGCTCACCGAATTGGACACCGTTCACAGATACGCAGTATTTT
abundance: few; j_gene: TRBJ1-5; v_gene: TRBV12-3/TRBV12-4; d_gene: TRBD1; CDR3aa: CASSWEGQGGTGSNQPQHF; CDR3nt: TGTGCCAGCAGTTGGGAGGGGCAGGGGGGGACTGGGAGCAATCAGCCCCAGCATTTT
abundance: many; j_gene: TRBJ2-3; v_gene: TRBV28; d_gene: NA; CDR3aa: CASSSARQSTDTQYF; CDR3nt: TGTGCCAGCAGTTCCGCCAGACAATCGACAGATACGCAGTATTTT
abundance: NA; j_gene: TRBJ1-1; v_gene: TRBV28; d_gene: NA; CDR3aa: CASSPLTAGVNTEAFF; CDR3nt: TGTGCCAGCAGTCCACTCACCGCAGGGGTGAACACTGAAGCTTTCTTT
abundance: many; j_gene: TRBJ2-7; v_gene: TRBV6-1; d_gene: TRBD1; CDR3aa: CASSEFRDRRSYEQYF; CDR3nt: TGTGCCAGCAGTGAGTTTCGGGACAGGCGATCCTACGAGCAGTACTTC
abundance: NA; j_gene: TRBJ2-2; v_gene: TRBV6-2/TRBV6-3; d_gene: NA; CDR3aa: CASSYSIWENTGELFF; CDR3nt: TGTGCCAGCAGTTACTCGATATGGGAGAACACCGGGGAGCTGTTTTTT
abundance: NA; j_gene: TRBJ2-7; v_gene: TRBV19; d_gene: TRBD1; CDR3aa: CASTDDRGGSYEQYF; CDR3nt: TGTGCCAGTACCGACGACAGGGGCGGCTCCTACGAGCAGTACTTC
abundance: many; j_gene: TRBJ1-4; v_gene: TRBV11-3; d_gene: NA; CDR3aa: CASSLEEHEKLFF; CDR3nt: TGTGCCAGCAGCTTAGAAGAGCATGAAAAACTGTTTTTT
abundance: few; j_gene: TRBJ2-2; v_gene: TRBV5-4; d_gene: TRBD2; CDR3aa: CASSPKVMGLAGFRMTRELFF; CDR3nt: TGTGCCAGCAGTCCTAAGGTTATGGGACTAGCGGGATTTAGGATGACCCGGGAGCTGTTTTTT
abundance: many; j_gene: TRBJ2-1; v_gene: TRBV29-1; d_gene: TRBD1; CDR3aa: CSVAGTGLNEQFF; CDR3nt: TGCAGCGTTGCCGGGACAGGGTTAAATGAGCAGTTCTTC
abundance: NA; j_gene: TRBJ1-2; v_gene: TRBV29-1; d_gene: TRBD1; CDR3aa: CSVRSTQGASGYTF; CDR3nt: TGCAGCGTCCGCTCAACTCAGGGGGCTTCTGGCTACACCTTC
abundance: many; j_gene: TRBJ2-1; v_gene: TRBV14; d_gene: TRBD2; CDR3aa: CASSQLSGIEQFF; CDR3nt: TGTGCCAGCAGCCAACTAAGCGGGATTGAGCAGTTCTTC
abundance: many; j_gene: TRBJ2-1; v_gene: TRBV7-8; d_gene: TRBD2; CDR3aa: CASSARGTSGSIHEQFF; CDR3nt: TGTGCCAGCAGCGCCCGGGGGACTAGCGGGAGTATCCATGAGCAGTTCTTC
abundance: many; j_gene: TRBJ2-2; v_gene: TRBV13; d_gene: NA; CDR3aa: CASREDSLLTGELFF; CDR3nt: TGTGCCAGCAGAGAAGACAGCCTTCTTACCGGGGAGCTGTTTTTT
abundance: NA; j_gene: TRBJ2-4; v_gene: TRBV12-3/TRBV12-4; d_gene: NA; CDR3aa: CASTVRLHLAKNIQYF; CDR3nt: TGTGCCAGCACCGTGAGGCTCCACCTAGCCAAAAACATTCAGTACTTC
abundance: NA; j_gene: TRBJ2-2; v_gene: TRBV24-1; d_gene: NA; CDR3aa: CATSPRTEGLGELFF; CDR3nt: TGTGCCACCAGCCCTCGGACAGAGGGCCTCGGGGAGCTGTTTTTT
abundance: few; j_gene: TRBJ1-5; v_gene: TRBV29-1; d_gene: NA; CDR3aa: CSARGVGNQPQHF; CDR3nt: TGCAGCGCGCGGGGCGTTGGGAATCAGCCCCAGCATTTT
abundance: many; j_gene: TRBJ2-5; v_gene: TRBV9; d_gene: NA; CDR3aa: CASSEGRRPWEETQYF; CDR3nt: TGTGCCAGCAGCGAAGGTCGGCGACCCTGGGAAGAGACCCAGTACTTC
abundance: many; j_gene: TRBJ2-5; v_gene: TRBV7-2; d_gene: TRBD2; CDR3aa: CASSNSRLAGETQYF; CDR3nt: TGTGCCAGCAGCAATTCCCGACTAGCGGGGGAGACCCAGTACTTC
abundance: NA; j_gene: TRBJ2-7; v_gene: TRBV15; d_gene: NA; CDR3aa: CATSARPFSYEQYF; CDR3nt: TGTGCCACCAGCGCCCGACCGTTTTCCTACGAGCAGTACTTC
abundance: NA; j_gene: TRBJ2-6; v_gene: TRBV7-9; d_gene: NA; CDR3aa: CASSRIRSGANVLTF; CDR3nt: TGTGCCAGCAGCCGAATTCGCTCTGGGGCCAACGTCCTGACTTTC
abundance: many; j_gene: TRBJ1-1; v_gene: TRBV6-2/TRBV6-3; d_gene: NA; CDR3aa: CASSSTSNTEAFF; CDR3nt: TGTGCCAGCAGTTCGACCTCGAACACTGAAGCTTTCTTT
abundance: NA; j_gene: TRBJ1-2; v_gene: TRBV24-1; d_gene: TRBD1; CDR3aa: CATSSPRTGNYGYTF; CDR3nt: TGTGCCACCAGTTCACCTCGGACAGGGAACTATGGCTACACCTTC
abundance: many; j_gene: TRBJ2-1; v_gene: TRBV5-1; d_gene: TRBD2; CDR3aa: CASSILAGGYNEQFF; CDR3nt: TGCGCCAGCAGCATATTAGCGGGAGGTTACAATGAGCAGTTCTTC
abundance: many; j_gene: TRBJ2-1; v_gene: TRBV3-1; d_gene: NA; CDR3aa: CASSPQIDGYNEQFF; CDR3nt: TGTGCCAGCAGCCCTCAAATCGACGGGTACAATGAGCAGTTCTTC
abundance: few; j_gene: TRBJ1-2; v_gene: TRBV6-1; d_gene: NA; CDR3aa: CATHVQPGAGYGYTF; CDR3nt: TGTGCCACCCACGTCCAGCCAGGGGCGGGCTATGGCTACACCTTC
abundance: few; j_gene: TRBJ1-6; v_gene: TRBV2; d_gene: NA; CDR3aa: CASNQESSYNSPLHF; CDR3nt: TGTGCCAGCAATCAGGAGAGCTCCTATAATTCACCCCTCCACTTT
abundance: many; j_gene: TRBJ2-7; v_gene: TRBV27; d_gene: NA; CDR3aa: CASSLSGLARSYEQYF; CDR3nt: TGTGCCAGCAGTTTATCAGGACTCGCTCGGAGCTACGAGCAGTACTTC
abundance: many; j_gene: TRBJ2-7; v_gene: TRBV13; d_gene: NA; CDR3aa: CASTIGGASYEQYF; CDR3nt: TGTGCCAGCACTATAGGGGGTGCTTCCTACGAGCAGTACTTC
abundance: many; j_gene: TRBJ2-1; v_gene: TRBV12-3/TRBV12-4; d_gene: NA; CDR3aa: CASSPEDREAYNEQFF; CDR3nt: TGTGCCAGCAGCCCCGAAGACAGGGAGGCCTACAATGAGCAGTTCTTC